This TCR beta chain emerged from a study of T cell responses to AZD1222 COVID-19 vaccine (dated by TCRdb to the early 2020s). Background on the whole study: AZD1222 recipients with second doses at about 4 weeks or about 12 weeks were pooled, because spike-specific TCR depth and breadth did not differ between schedules. A total of 230 to 250 trial participants underwent TCR sequencing, of whom around 200 received two doses of AZD1222 and some 26 received two doses of the MenACWY control vaccine. Enrollment into the trials was organized by age into subgroups of 18-55, 56-69 and 70-plus years, and those subgroups contained approximately 160, 26 and 62 TCR-sequenced participants, respectively.

According to the study, the label for this sample's time point signals: baseline before first vaccination. Vaccinee samples came from UK trials COV001 and COV002, including a single-blind randomized controlled phase 2/3 trial of AZD1222 (ChAdOx1 nCoV-19) in healthy adults. For TCRbeta chain sequencing, PBMC samples were collected from trial participants at day 0 and at day 28 after the second dose. Including cysteine and phenylalanine, the CDR3 has 16 amino acids. Only the CDR3 part of the read is kept: 48 bases, read in frame from the first base. CDR1 and CDR2, looked up from the germline V gene (reference sequence), are LNHDA and SQIVND. V and J are trimmed by 3 bases and 0 bases, and the gene matches miss 4 bases of the junction. Remarks on this clone: Its target antigen remains unknown. No per-base quality is available; no much larger clone lies one base away.

The CDR3 regions of human TCRbeta chains were analyzed by immunosequencing. For the original study's pipeline: Repertoire TCRs were matched against a reference library of SARS-CoV-2-specific TCRs generated with the MIRA antigen-specificity platform. Breadth meant the fraction of unique TCRs that were SARS-CoV-2-associated, whereas depth meant the fraction of total T cells that were SARS-CoV-2-associated. Each spike-specific TCR was assigned to its reactive spike region and to a CD4 or CD8 class using the MIRA data. Log10-transformed breadth and depth values were compared by one-way ANOVA with Sidak's multiple comparisons tests. Not all clones reach the TCRdb copy of this immuneACCESS table, which keeps in-frame sequences only. Checked studies attribute under half of the gap to unresolved V genes and leave the rest unexplained. V, J and clone size were drawn from that table, and D and trimming were deduced from the DNA. The sample table holds 120,000 to 150,000 clones, of which nearly 90% were seen once. Clones ranked in the top ten supply 5.1% of the sample.

On the study overall, not on this receptor specifically: Because no samples from the day 14 peak response were available, repertoires could be characterized only after the peak T cell response. CD4 TCRs associated with the vaccine covered the entire spike protein, and the dominant responses were in regions 160-218 and 743-854. Reportedly, close to half of the unique spike-specific TCRs recognized epitopes lying outside the regions that are mutated in the B.1.351 and B.1.1.7 variants. Most participants were white British and females outnumbered males, and the authors suggested that clonal diversity may have been underestimated. Conclusions about previously exposed vaccinees are limited, since just 5 to 7 AZD1222 recipients were seropositive for SARS-CoV-2 at baseline. In the small 56-69-year group, the increase in depth fell short of significance, most likely because of low power. After two AZD1222 doses, spike-specific TCR breadth and depth were significantly higher than at day 0 and than in MenACWY recipients.

The chain is assembled from TRBV19 and TRBJ2-2, with TRBD2 matching 7 junction bases. This clonotype was sampled from an adult in good health. This material consisted of peripheral blood, taken on day 0 of AZD1222 vaccination. The CDR3 protein is CASSIVGGTNTGELFF. The bases are TGTGCCAGTAGTATTGTGGGAGGGACGAACACCGGGGAGCTGTTTTTT.